Each of the 30 T cell receptor beta chains below was sequenced from the same sample in a study of T cells and Merkel cell carcinoma outcomes. Assay used: immunoSEQ multiplex PCR; TCRdb lists only in-frame clones, some missing. The sample has approximately 500 clones, more than 90% seen once. Specimen: tumor tissue from Merkel cell carcinoma. These receptors came from a human donor with Merkel cell carcinoma.

The CDR3 coding sequence is TGCAGCGTTAAAGCCTTCAGTGGGGCCGTCGGCTACACCTTC. Its protein product is CSVKAFSGAVGYTF. The chain couples TRBV29-1 to TRBJ1-2; a weak D match, TRBD1 (5 bases). The CDR3 sequence is 14 residues long. Trimming left V 5 bases short and J 8 bases short, with 21 bases between. CDR1 SQVTM and CDR2 ANQGSEA come from the germline V gene.

This clone showed up just once. The chain couples TRBV9 to TRBJ1-2; D is uncertain. Germline V gene data show CDR1 as SGDLS and CDR2 as YYNGEE. The CDR3 contains 11 residues. V lost 4 bases and J 10 bases, leaving 11 bases between the germline ends. The CDR3 loop reads CASSQTGSYTF. CDR3 DNA: TGTGCCAGCAGCCAGACCGGGTCCTACACCTTC.

The rearrangement joins TRBV19 to TRBJ2-7; 8 bases line up with TRBD1. J was trimmed by 5 bases and V by 1 base; bases with no gene match: 4. CDR1 is LNHDA, CDR2 SQIVND, per germline (reference sequence). There are 14 residues in the CDR3. CDR3 sequence: CASSIGDRMNEQYF. DNA for the CDR3: TGTGCCAGTAGTATAGGGGACAGGATGAACGAGCAGTACTTC.

This clone was counted a few times. The chain couples TRBV28 to TRBJ2-7; D might be TRBD1 (5 bases). The CDR3 covers 13 residues. The ends were cut back, 2 bases at V and 5 bases at J, with 10 bases in the middle. The V gene's germline CDR1 is MDHEN and CDR2 SYDVKM. The CDR3 protein is CASSLLGRDEQYF. The CDR3, as DNA: TGTGCCAGCAGTTTACTAGGCAGGGACGAGCAGTACTTC.

V gene TRBV9 combines with J gene TRBJ2-7; tentative D call: TRBD1 (6 bases). Trimming removed 0 bases from V and 2 bases from J, with 12 bases in between. CDR3 length: 15 residues. The V gene's germline CDR1 is SGDLS and CDR2 YYNGEE. DNA of the CDR3: TGTGCCAGCAGCGTAGGATCAGGGGTCCCCTACGAGCAGTACTTC. This encodes CASSVGSGVPYEQYF.

The chain joins TRBV6-5 to TRBJ2-2; 8 bases align to TRBD2. Looked up from germline, CDR1 is MNHEY and CDR2 is SVGAGI. The junction had 6 bases not matched to a gene; V was cut back by 6 bases and J by 6 bases. The CDR3 loop spans 14 amino acids. As DNA, the CDR3 is TGTGCCAGCAGAACCGGACTAGCCCCCGGGGAGCTGTTTTTT. Its translation is CASRTGLAPGELFF.

This chain joins TRBV5-1 and TRBJ2-1, with 10 bases lining up with TRBD2. V trimming: 0 bases; J trimming: 4 bases; junction bases outside the gene matches: 4. This CDR3 has 16 amino acids. Germline assignment: CDR1 SGHRS and CDR2 YFSETQ. This CDR3 is CASSLVASGGYNEQFF. The CDR3 DNA reads TGCGCCAGCAGCTTGGTGGCTAGCGGGGGATACAATGAGCAGTTCTTC.

This clone was seen only once. The chain recombines TRBV6-6 with TRBJ2-1; D is undetermined. Looked up from germline, CDR1 is MNHNY and CDR2 is SVGAGI (reference sequence). The CDR3 covers 13 residues. Trimming removed 6 bases at V and 0 bases at J, with 6 bases between. The CDR3 DNA follows: TGTGCCAGCAGCGGTTCCTCCTACAATGAGCAGTTCTTC. Its translation: CASSGSSYNEQFF.

This clone appeared once. The chain uses TRBV7-2 and TRBJ1-4; maybe TRBD1 (5 bases). The V end was cut by 2 bases, the J end by 4 bases, with 17 bases between. CDR1 and CDR2 from the germline V gene are SGHTA and FQGNSA. The CDR3 contains 17 residues. CDR3 amino acids: CASSLMGSGGINEKLFF. CDR3 DNA sequence: TGTGCCAGCAGCTTAATGGGCAGCGGGGGGATTAATGAAAAACTGTTTTTT.

The V and J genes are TRBV5-1 and TRBJ2-1, with 8 bases identical to TRBD1. The germline CDR1 and CDR2 sequences are SGHRS and YFSETQ. V shed 3 bases, J shed 5 bases, and the junction held 7 bases outside the gene matches. This CDR3 region has 15 residues. The CDR3 reads CASSSFSTGDNEQFF. The CDR3 nucleotides read TGCGCCAGCAGCTCCTTCTCGACAGGGGACAATGAGCAGTTCTTC.

This chain links TRBV5-5 with TRBJ2-7; D unclear. The CDR3 has 13 residues. V was clipped by 4 bases and J by 2 bases, with 10 bases between them. The germline CDR1 and CDR2 sequences are SGHKS and YYEKEE (reference sequence). CDR3 in amino acids: CASSPINAYEQYF. The CDR3 DNA follows: TGTGCCAGCAGCCCAATTAATGCCTACGAGCAGTACTTC.

The genes are TRBV6-5 and TRBJ2-5; D is possibly TRBD2 (5 bases). This CDR3 comprises 12 residues. V was shortened by 6 bases and J by 1 base, with 6 bases between the two germline ends. From germline, CDR1 is MNHEY and CDR2 SVGAGI. CDR3 protein: CASRTSQETQYF. The CDR3 bases are TGTGCCAGCAGAACTAGCCAAGAGACCCAGTACTTC.

The chain employs TRBV11-3 and TRBJ2-3; D is unresolved. The germline V gene has CDR1 SGHNT and CDR2 YENEEA. V shed 3 bases and J shed 0 bases, with 13 bases lying between them. CDR3 length: 16 amino acids. The CDR3 loop is CASSLSRYSSTDTQYF. CDR3 nucleotides: TGTGCCAGCAGCTTGAGTCGATATAGTAGCACAGATACGCAGTATTTT.

The chain combines TRBV11-2 with TRBJ1-2, with 8 nucleotides matching TRBD1. The CDR3 sequence is 14 residues long. Germline CDR1 is SGHAT and CDR2 is FQNNGV. With V trimmed by 7 bases and J by 8 bases, 12 bases remained unmatched. CDR3 protein: CASNNQGAVKGYTF. CDR3 bases: TGTGCCAGCAACAATCAGGGGGCTGTTAAAGGCTACACCTTC.

Details on this clone: The junction differs from germline at one of its ends, possibly a read error. This chain connects TRBV14 to TRBJ2-2; 10 bases are a match to TRBD1. The CDR3 length is 17 residues. Looked up from germline, CDR1 is SGHDN and CDR2 is FVKESK. CDR3 DNA sequence: TGTACCAGCAGCCTGAGGACAGGGGGAAAGAACACCGGGGAGCTGTTTTTT. It translates to CTSSLRTGGKNTGELFF.

V is TRBV4-2 and J is TRBJ2-7; 7 bases are a match to TRBD2. The CDR3 is 13 residues long. Germline V lookup: CDR1 LGHNA, CDR2 YNFKEQ. The J segment lost 2 bases and the V segment lost 4 bases, leaving 2 bases of the junction unmatched. The CDR3 spells CASSPGLAYEQYF. The DNA of the CDR3 is TGTGCCAGCAGCCCCGGACTAGCCTACGAGCAGTACTTC.

The rearrangement joins TRBV10-3 to TRBJ1-2; TRBD1 agrees at 7 bases. Germline lookup yields CDR1 ENHRY and CDR2 SYGVKD. After removal of 8 bases from V and 3 bases from J, the junction contained 6 bases not matched to a gene. This CDR3 has 13 residues. DNA for the CDR3: TGTGCCATCCGAACTACAGGGGACTATGGCTACACCTTC. This encodes CAIRTTGDYGYTF.

V gene TRBV7-3 combines with J gene TRBJ2-3, with D perhaps given as TRBD1 or TRBD2 (5 bases each). Trimming took 5 bases from V and 1 from J, leaving 10 bases between them. The CDR3 length is 14 residues. The germline V gene has CDR1 SGHTA and CDR2 FQGTGA. The CDR3 spells CASSHGTGTDTQYF. The CDR3 DNA sequence: TGTGCCAGCAGCCACGGGACGGGCACAGATACGCAGTATTTT.

This sequence joins TRBV11-2 and TRBJ2-1, with 7 positions matching TRBD1. The CDR3 runs to 14 residues. Losses at the gene ends were 5 bases for V and 3 bases for J; bases not matched to a gene: 4. Looked up from germline, CDR1 is SGHAT and CDR2 is FQNNGV. CDR3 region: CASSLRQGYNEQFF. The DNA of the CDR3 is TGTGCCAGCAGCCTTAGACAGGGCTACAATGAGCAGTTCTTC.

This chain connects TRBV28 to TRBJ1-1; D is ambiguous. V gave up 3 bases and J gave up 8 bases, with 10 bases separating them. Germline CDR1 reads MDHEN; CDR2 reads SYDVKM. The CDR3 loop spans 12 amino acids. The CDR3 here is CASSLRVREAFF. The CDR3 DNA reads TGTGCCAGCAGTTTGAGAGTACGAGAAGCTTTCTTT.

The rearrangement links TRBV11-2 to TRBJ1-1; D unresolved. The CDR3 spans 13 residues. Deletions cut 1 base from V and 1 base from J, with 4 bases between. Germline loops: CDR1 SGHAT, CDR2 FQNNGV. The CDR3 DNA reads TGTGCCAGCAGCTTAGGCCAGAACACTGAAGCTTTCTTT. Amino acids: CASSLGQNTEAFF.

This chain joins TRBV7-2 and TRBJ1-3; D gene unclear. This CDR3 has 17 amino acids. The germline CDR1 and CDR2 sequences are SGHTA and FQGNSA. V lost 1 base and J 0 bases, leaving 13 bases between the germline ends. CDR3 in DNA: TGTGCCAGCAGCTTAGGTGGGCTGTTGAGCTCTGGAAACACCATATATTTT. As protein: CASSLGGLLSSGNTIYF.

J is TRBJ1-2 and V is TRBV21-1. TRBV21-1 is shown as a pseudogene. This CDR3 comprises 14 residues. This chain's CDR3 is CASFRGQGRNGYTF. The CDR3 bases are TGTGCCAGCTTCAGGGGTCAGGGGAGGAATGGCTACACCTTC.

The chain combines TRBV7-9 with TRBJ2-2, with D perhaps being TRBD1 or TRBD2 (6 bases each). Trimming took off 1 base at V and 2 bases at J, with 14 bases between the two ends. From germline, CDR1 is SEHNR and CDR2 FQNEAQ (reference sequence). CDR3 length equals 17 residues. The CDR3 DNA sequence: TGTGCCAGCAGCTTAGTCCCGGGGGCGGGAAACACCGGGGAGCTGTTTTTT. It codes for CASSLVPGAGNTGELFF.

The V call is TRBV27, the J call TRBJ2-2, with 10 bases aligning to TRBD2. Germline loops: CDR1 MNHEY, CDR2 SMNVEV (reference sequence). Unmatched junction bases numbered 9, after V lost 5 bases and J lost 6 bases. This CDR3 contains 16 residues. The CDR3 protein is CASSRQLLAGAGELFF. The CDR3 DNA follows: TGTGCCAGCAGTCGCCAACTCCTAGCGGGAGCCGGGGAGCTGTTTTTT.

This chain uses TRBV7-2 with TRBJ2-1; 8 bases are shared with TRBD2. This CDR3 comprises 14 residues. Germline V lookup: CDR1 SGHTA, CDR2 FQGNSA. With V trimmed by 5 bases and J by 9 bases, 9 bases remained unmatched. For the CDR3, the DNA is TGTGCCAGCAGCCCCGGACTAGCACACAGTGAGCAGTTCTTC. Its protein product is CASSPGLAHSEQFF.

This clone has just one count. V is TRBV7-9 and J is TRBJ2-3; 7 bases match TRBD1. CDR1 and CDR2 from the germline V gene are SEHNR and FQNEAQ (reference sequence). The CDR3 runs 14 residues. V lost 5 bases, J lost 5 bases, and 7 bases stayed unmatched. CDR3 residues: CASSVRQGEDTQYF. DNA of the CDR3: TGTGCCAGCAGCGTGCGACAGGGCGAAGATACGCAGTATTTT.

V gene TRBV2 combines with J gene TRBJ1-1, with D tentatively TRBD1 (6 bases). The V and J ends lost 6 bases and 7 bases respectively, with 18 bases between them. There are 14 residues in the CDR3. Germline lookup yields CDR1 SNHLY and CDR2 FYNNEI. Written as DNA, the CDR3 is TGTGCCAGCAGCTTTATACAGGGAGGTTTTGAAGCTTTCTTT. Amino acids: CASSFIQGGFEAFF.

The chain joins TRBV6-5 to TRBJ2-2, with D hard to call. CDR3 length equals 12 residues. Germline loops: CDR1 MNHEY, CDR2 SVGAGI. With 6 bases removed from V and 5 bases from J, the gap between germline ends came to 7 bases. CDR3 coding DNA: TGTGCCAGCAGCGATATGACCGGGGAGCTGTTTTTT. Translating it yields CASSDMTGELFF.

The chain links TRBV9 to TRBJ2-4, with 8 positions matching TRBD1. The CDR3 runs 16 residues. Trimming cost V 4 bases and J 0 bases; bases outside gene matches: 6. Germline V CDR1 and CDR2: SGDLS, YYNGEE. CDR3 in DNA: TGTGCCAGCAGCCTCGGACAGGGAGTAGCCAAAAACATTCAGTACTTC. Protein: CASSLGQGVAKNIQYF.